This paragraph covers one T cell receptor beta chain sequence. The CDR3 consists of 17 residues. CDR1 LGHNA and CDR2 YSLEER come from the germline V gene. Trimming removed 0 bases from V and 3 bases from J; junction bases left unmatched: 10. Method: immunoSEQ multiplex PCR; TCRdb's copy keeps in-frame clones and lacks some. Found here are 100,000 to 140,000 clones, about 90% of them singletons; the top ten hold around 0.8%. The sample is drawn from a study of T cell changes during pregnancy in multiple sclerosis. The rearrangement joins TRBV4-3 to TRBJ1-2; TRBD1 matches at 7 bases. The sequence came from a female donor in good health, enrolled as a control in a pregnancy study. The material was peripheral blood, obtained in the third trimester of pregnancy. CDR3 DNA sequence: TGCGCCAGCAGCCAAGATTGGGACAGCAGTCCCTACTATGGCTACACCTTC. Translation: CASSQDWDSSPYYGYTF.